These 30 T cell receptor beta chains originate from one sample sequenced in a study of control samples from healthy donors and cancer patients. Sequenced by immunoSEQ multiplex PCR; TCRdb stores in-frame clones only, minus some. This repertoire shows over 110,000 clones, 75% to 90% found once; its top ten account for 8.5% to 9.5%. Sequenced input: blood. The origin of the receptors is a young woman in good health.

The rearrangement links TRBV6-1 to TRBJ1-2; no clear D. This CDR3 has 15 amino acids. Germline V lookup: CDR1 MNHNS, CDR2 SASEGT. Trimming left V 2 bases short and J 4 bases short, with 14 bases between. The CDR3 DNA reads TGTGCCAGCAGTGAAATAGGTAGAGGACCCTATGGCTACACCTTC. It yields the protein CASSEIGRGPYGYTF.

This rearrangement joins TRBV5-6 to TRBJ1-5; TRBD1 matches 7 bases. Germline V gene data show CDR1 as SGHDT and CDR2 as YYEEEE. This CDR3 region has 14 residues. Unmatched junction bases numbered 6, after V lost 3 bases and J lost 6 bases. The CDR3 region is CASSSQQGPQPQHF. CDR3 sequence (DNA): TGTGCCAGCAGCTCGCAACAGGGGCCTCAGCCCCAGCATTTT.

This chain joins TRBV4-2 and TRBJ1-5; a weak D match, TRBD1 (5 bases). The CDR3 is 17 amino acids. Germline CDR1 reads LGHNA; CDR2 reads YNFKEQ. The V gene lost 1 base and the J gene lost 6 bases, with 19 bases spanning the gap. CDR3 DNA sequence: TGTGCCAGCAGCCAAGTAGCCGCGGACGGGGGGGGTCAGCCCCAGCATTTT. Its translation: CASSQVAADGGGQPQHF.

Points on this clone: The identical CDR3 is also encoded by other nucleotide sequences in the sample. The V gene is TRBV19, the J gene TRBJ1-2; D not certain. Germline loops: CDR1 LNHDA, CDR2 SQIVND (reference sequence). Trimming removed 0 bases from V and 4 bases from J, with 9 bases in between. The CDR3 runs 14 residues. DNA of the CDR3: TGTGCCAGTAGTATAGAGAGGGTAGGCTATGGCTACACCTTC. This gives the protein CASSIERVGYGYTF.

CDR3 residues: CASSLTLAPSTDTQYF. CDR3 sequence (DNA): TGTGCCAGCAGCTTAACACTAGCGCCTAGCACAGATACGCAGTATTTT. The V and J genes are TRBV7-2 and TRBJ2-3; 7 positions match TRBD2. The CDR3 covers 16 residues. Germline loops: CDR1 SGHTA, CDR2 FQGNSA. The V gene end was trimmed by 2 bases and the J gene end by 0 bases; junction bases not matched to a gene: 5.

The CDR3 loop is CASSHRTGEKETQYF. The CDR3 DNA follows: TGTGCCAGCAGTCATCGGACAGGGGAGAAAGAGACCCAGTACTTC. This sequence joins TRBV6-5 and TRBJ2-5; 9 positions match TRBD1. Looked up from germline, CDR1 is MNHEY and CDR2 is SVGAGI. The CDR3 has 15 residues. The V and J ends lost 5 bases and 3 bases, in that order; junction bases with no gene match: 7.

The chain combines TRBV10-3 with TRBJ2-1, with 8 bases identical to TRBD2. The CDR3 runs 15 residues. Germline assignment: CDR1 ENHRY and CDR2 SYGVKD. V was pared by 6 bases and J by 4 bases, with 8 bases of the junction left unmatched. For the CDR3, the DNA is TGTGCCATCAGGGAAGCGGGAGTAATGTACAATGAGCAGTTCTTC. The encoded protein is CAIREAGVMYNEQFF.

V and J are TRBV10-1 and TRBJ1-4, with a tentative D call TRBD1 (6 bases). This CDR3 spans 15 amino acids. CDR1 and CDR2 from the germline V gene are WNHNN and SYGVQD (reference sequence). V gave up 3 bases and J gave up 7 bases, with 15 bases separating them. The CDR3 region has the DNA TGCGCCAGCAGTGAAGCTAGGGGAGGGGGTGAAAAACTGTTTTTT. Its protein product is CASSEARGGGEKLFF.

The chain is built from TRBV6-1 and TRBJ2-1; the D gene is possibly TRBD2 (6 bases). This CDR3 has 15 residues. Germline V gives CDR1 MNHNS, CDR2 SASEGT. Trimming removed 2 bases at V and 5 bases at J, with 13 bases between. In nucleotides, the CDR3 is TGTGCCAGCAGTGAACTGGCGGGATTAAACAATGAGCAGTTCTTC. It encodes CASSELAGLNNEQFF.

The CDR3 DNA is TGTGCCAGCAGGTCAGGGGGCGCTTTAAACTACACCTTC. Its translation is CASRSGGALNYTF. The V call is TRBV6-5, the J call TRBJ1-2; 8 positions agree with TRBD1. V shed 6 bases and J 10 bases; nucleotides not matched to a gene: 10. CDR1 and CDR2 (germline): MNHEY, SVGAGI. There are 13 residues in the CDR3.

This chain links TRBV4-2 with TRBJ1-2; 9 positions match TRBD1. The CDR3 is 15 amino acids. Looked up from germline, CDR1 is LGHNA and CDR2 is YNFKEQ. The V segment lost 4 bases and the J segment 3 bases; nucleotides outside the gene matches: 6. For the CDR3, the DNA is TGTGCCAGCAGCCCCTACAGGGGGCGCGACTATGGCTACACCTTC. It specifies CASSPYRGRDYGYTF.

The DNA for the CDR3 is TGTGCCAGCAGCTTTGAGGGACAGAACACTGAAGCTTTCTTT. As protein: CASSFEGQNTEAFF. J is TRBJ1-1 and V is TRBV11-2; the D gene is possibly TRBD1 (6 bases). Trimming cost V 3 bases and J 1 base, with 9 bases left between them. This CDR3 comprises 14 residues. Germline lookup yields CDR1 SGHAT and CDR2 FQNNGV.

V usage is TRBV27 and J usage is TRBJ2-1; either TRBD1 or TRBD2 may fit D (5 bases each). The V gene's germline CDR1 is MNHEY and CDR2 SMNVEV (reference sequence). With 5 bases removed from V and 5 bases from J, the gap between germline ends came to 16 bases. The CDR3 is made up of 15 amino acids. CDR3 in DNA: TGTGCCAGCAGTCGGACCTCCGGGACGAACAATGAGCAGTTCTTC. Translating it yields CASSRTSGTNNEQFF.

The chain recombines TRBV21-1 with TRBJ2-7; TRBD2 is the table's D call and was not checked against the DNA. TRBV21-1 corresponds to a pseudogene. CDR3 length: 14 amino acids. The CDR3 DNA reads as TGTGCCACCGGTGGGACTAGCGGGGTCTACGAGCAGTACTTC. Translated, it gives CATGGTSGVYEQYF.

This chain connects TRBV5-1 to TRBJ1-2; TRBD1 matches 7 bases. This CDR3 is 14 amino acids long. Germline CDR1 reads SGHRS; CDR2 reads YFSETQ. The V gene end was trimmed by 4 bases and the J gene end by 4 bases; junction bases not matched to a gene: 7. CDR3 DNA: TGCGCCAGCAGCGAAACGACAGGGCTCTATGGCTACACCTTC. It specifies CASSETTGLYGYTF.

This clone was detected only once. The chain combines TRBV3-1 (or the pseudogene TRBV3-2) with TRBJ1-5; 7 nucleotides line up with TRBD1. CDR1 LGHDT and CDR2 YNNKEL come from the germline V gene (reference sequence). The CDR3 loop spans 15 amino acids. After removal of 8 bases from V and 0 bases from J, the junction contained 7 bases not matched to a gene. The CDR3 spells CASWDSIYSNQPQHF. The CDR3 DNA reads as TGTGCCAGCTGGGACAGTATTTATAGCAATCAGCCCCAGCATTTT.

This clone is a singleton in its sample. The chain carries TRBV7-9 and TRBJ1-2, with D unclear. The CDR3 length is 15 residues. The germline V and J ends were trimmed by 5 bases and 0 bases, with 13 bases remaining between them. Germline values: CDR1 SEHNR, CDR2 FQNEAQ (reference sequence). The CDR3 sequence: CASSPAGNPNYGYTF. The CDR3, as DNA: TGTGCCAGCAGCCCCGCGGGGAATCCTAACTATGGCTACACCTTC.

The chain is built from TRBV4-1 and TRBJ2-1, with 12 bases lining up with TRBD1. The V gene end was trimmed by 3 bases and the J gene end by 4 bases; junction bases not matched to a gene: 7. CDR1 is MGHRA and CDR2 is YSYEKL in the germline V gene. The CDR3 totals 17 residues. The CDR3 protein is CASSQRGDRGLYNEQFF. The DNA of the CDR3 is TGCGCCAGCAGCCAGAGAGGGGACAGGGGGCTTTACAATGAGCAGTTCTTC.

The V and J genes are TRBV1 and TRBJ2-7; TRBD2, as called in the table, went unchecked against the DNA. TRBV1 is a known pseudogene. The CDR3 has 12 amino acids. The CDR3 loop is CTSSPNRGEQYF. The CDR3 DNA sequence: TGCACCAGCAGCCCCAACCGCGGGGAGCAGTACTTC.

V usage is TRBV9 and J usage is TRBJ2-2; the match to TRBD1 covers 8 bases. V shed 4 bases, J shed 2 bases, and the junction held 4 bases outside the gene matches. This CDR3 comprises 15 residues. Germline CDR1 is SGDLS and CDR2 is YYNGEE. CDR3 protein: CASSRGQANTGELFF. The CDR3 region has the DNA TGTGCCAGCAGCCGGGGACAGGCCAACACCGGGGAGCTGTTTTTT.

This chain uses TRBV20-1 with TRBJ2-1; tentative D call: TRBD2 (5 bases). Per the germline V gene, CDR1 is DFQATT and CDR2 is SNEGSKA (reference sequence). The CDR3 is made up of 11 amino acids. V was pared by 6 bases and J by 5 bases, with 8 bases between. The CDR3 spells CSADSHNEQFF. CDR3 in DNA: TGCAGTGCGGACTCGCACAATGAGCAGTTCTTC.

This clone occurred a few times. This chain joins TRBV6-1 and TRBJ2-7; D unresolved. The CDR3 runs 15 residues. Germline V gene data show CDR1 as MNHNS and CDR2 as SASEGT. With 1 base removed from V and 7 bases from J, the gap between germline ends came to 17 bases. Here the CDR3 reads CASSEEARQRVEQYF. In DNA, the CDR3 is TGTGCCAGCAGTGAAGAAGCGCGGCAGCGCGTAGAGCAGTACTTC.

The CDR3 here is CASSQEPSGVFGGGEGNTIYF. The CDR3 DNA follows: TGTGCCAGCAGCCAAGAACCCTCAGGCGTGTTCGGAGGGGGAGAAGGAAACACCATATATTTT. The genes are TRBV4-2 and TRBJ1-3, with a weak D call TRBD1 (6 bases). The length of the CDR3 is 21 residues. Trimming removed 0 bases at V and 4 bases at J, with 28 bases between. Germline values: CDR1 LGHNA, CDR2 YNFKEQ.

As DNA, the CDR3 is TGTGCCAGTAGTACGGACAGGGACTATGGCTACACCTTC. Its protein product is CASSTDRDYGYTF. The chain combines TRBV19 with TRBJ1-2; 8 bases agree with TRBD1. Germline trimming cut 4 bases from V and 3 bases from J; bases unmatched to any gene: 1. The CDR3 length is 13 residues. Germline V gives CDR1 LNHDA, CDR2 SQIVND (reference sequence).

The chain combines TRBV27 with TRBJ2-3; D uncertain. V lost 5 bases to trimming and J lost 1 base, with 7 bases between them. Germline lookup yields CDR1 MNHEY and CDR2 SMNVEV (reference sequence). CDR3 length: 13 residues. In DNA, the CDR3 is TGTGCCAGCAGTCCGGTGGGCACAGATACGCAGTATTTT. This sequence encodes CASSPVGTDTQYF.

The J gene is TRBJ2-7, the V gene TRBV25-1; D ambiguous. The CDR3 spans 15 residues. Germline V lookup: CDR1 MGHDK, CDR2 SYGVNS. V was clipped by 3 bases and J by 2 bases, with 14 bases between them. The CDR3 nucleotides read TGTGCCAGCAGTGATTTTGCTAGTCGGGCCTACGAGCAGTACTTC. This codes for CASSDFASRAYEQYF.

The count of this clone is one. V and J are TRBV30 and TRBJ2-1, with 13 bases fitting TRBD2. V was clipped by 0 bases and J by 8 bases; unmatched bases: 7. Germline loops: CDR1 GTSNPN, CDR2 SVGIG (reference sequence). This CDR3 has 16 amino acids. CDR3 nucleotides: TGTGCCTGGAGTGTTCTGGCGGGACTAGCGGGACATGAGCAGTTCTTC. Translation gives CAWSVLAGLAGHEQFF.

The chain is built from TRBV2 and TRBJ1-1; TRBD1 aligns across 8 bases. Looked up from germline, CDR1 is SNHLY and CDR2 is FYNNEI. Trimming cost V 7 bases and J 0 bases; bases outside gene matches: 4. The CDR3 sequence is 14 residues long. The CDR3 nucleotides read TGTGCCAGCAATCCGACAGGGGTGAACACTGAAGCTTTCTTT. It codes for CASNPTGVNTEAFF.

This rearrangement joins TRBV19 to TRBJ2-3; 12 bases match TRBD2. There are 16 residues in the CDR3. Trimming cost V 5 bases and J 1 base; bases outside gene matches: 4. The germline V gene encodes CDR1 LNHDA and CDR2 SQIVND (reference sequence). CDR3 protein: CASSGRLAGGTDTQYF. In DNA, the CDR3 is TGTGCCAGTAGTGGGAGACTAGCGGGAGGCACAGATACGCAGTATTTT.

The chain is built from TRBV14 and TRBJ1-1; weak D call: TRBD1 (5 bases). Germline V gene data show CDR1 as SGHDN and CDR2 as FVKESK. V was clipped by 1 base and J by 6 bases, with 18 bases between them. This CDR3 has 16 amino acids. CDR3 region: CASSQGLGRAGAEAFF. For the CDR3, the DNA is TGTGCCAGCAGCCAAGGGCTGGGACGGGCGGGGGCTGAAGCTTTCTTT.